What follows is one TCR beta chain and its context. The data derive from a study of T cell responses to AZD1222 COVID-19 vaccine. Background on the study: Timing groups of about 4 and about 12 weeks for second doses were pooled.

Clones were sequenced by immunoSEQ multiplex PCR, and TCRdb holds only the in-frame ones, with some missing. In the table there are fewer than 150,000 clones, approximately 90% of which are singletons. The V end was cut by 3 bases, the J end by 14 bases, with 10 bases between. The germline CDR1 and CDR2 sequences are LNHDA and SQIVND (reference sequence). CDR3 length: 11 residues. This TCR came from an adult in good health. The chain employs TRBV19 and TRBJ1-4; no clear D. The specimen comprised peripheral blood, sampled on day 0 of AZD1222 vaccination. The CDR3 is CASSISGALFF. DNA for the CDR3: TGTGCCAGTAGTATCTCGGGTGCCCTGTTTTTT. Full variable domain (remainder filled in from reference TRBV19 and TRBJ1-4): DGGITQSPKYLFRKEGQNVTLSCEQNLNHDAMYWYRQDPGQGLRLIYYSQIVNDFQKGDIAEGYSVSREKKESFPLTVTSAQKNPTAFYLCASSISGALFFGSGTQLSVL.